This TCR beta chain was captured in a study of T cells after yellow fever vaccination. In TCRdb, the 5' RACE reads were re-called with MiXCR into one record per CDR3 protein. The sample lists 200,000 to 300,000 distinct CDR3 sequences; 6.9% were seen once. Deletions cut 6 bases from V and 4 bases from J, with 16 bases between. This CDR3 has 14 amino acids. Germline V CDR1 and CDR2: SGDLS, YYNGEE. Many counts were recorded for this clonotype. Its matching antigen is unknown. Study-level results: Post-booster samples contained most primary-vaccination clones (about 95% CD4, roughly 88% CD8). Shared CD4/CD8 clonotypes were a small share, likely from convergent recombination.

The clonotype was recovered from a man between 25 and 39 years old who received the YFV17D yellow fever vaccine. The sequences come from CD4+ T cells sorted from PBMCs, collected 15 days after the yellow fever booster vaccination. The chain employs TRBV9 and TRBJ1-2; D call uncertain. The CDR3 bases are TGTGCCAGCACCCCTGGAACAGAGACCTATGGCTACACCTTC. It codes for CASTPGTETYGYTF.